This T cell receptor beta chain was observed in a study of beta chain features in type 1 diabetes. Each donor gave one heparinised blood draw averaging roughly 100 mL. Investigators reverse transcribed all isolated RNA, so they sequenced expressed TCRB transcripts. Libraries were prepared by immunoSEQ multiplex PCR; TCRdb keeps only in-frame clonotypes and omits some of them. Of around 330,000 clones listed, roughly 11% are singletons. CDR1 and CDR2 (germline): SGHDT, YYEEEE. Trimming removed 6 bases from V and 4 bases from J; junction bases left unmatched: 7. The CDR3 runs 14 residues. The TCR was taken from a woman younger than 45 in good health. The chain employs TRBV5-6 and TRBJ2-1, with 7 bases lining up with TRBD2. The sample taken for sequencing was naive CD4+ T cells from blood. The CDR3 here is CASTSGGGYNEQFF. CDR3 sequence (DNA): TGTGCCAGCACCTCGGGGGGAGGTTACAATGAGCAGTTCTTC.